This passage covers 5 T cell receptor beta chains from one sample sequenced in a study of T-cell reconstitution after alpha-beta-depleted transplantation in children. No cognate antigen is known for these TCRs. As it was prepared, the TCRbeta library received unique molecular identifiers. From the PCR reads, TCRdb called clonotypes with MiXCR, one entry per CDR3 protein. Of hundreds of thousands of distinct CDR3 sequences in the sample, almost 8% are singletons; the top ten hold about 9.1%. Study-wide results and limits: Fresh T-cell production supplied most of the T-cell counts and diversity seen one year after transplant.

The material was peripheral blood, obtained 360 days after TCRalphabeta/CD19-depleted stem cell transplant. The origin of the receptors is a female patient younger than 10 who had a stem cell transplant for Fanconi anemia, so the T cells may come from the graft donor.

This clonotype appeared a few times. The chain joins TRBV18 to TRBJ2-1; D unresolved. The CDR3 is made up of 15 amino acids. Germline-derived CDR1 and CDR2 are KGHSH and LQKENI. V lost 3 bases to trimming and J lost 3 bases, with 12 bases between them. DNA of the CDR3: TGTGCCAGCTCACCCGACACGCCTCTCTACAATGAGCAGTTCTTC. This sequence encodes CASSPDTPLYNEQFF.

This clonotype was observed many times. The CDR3 spells CASSRTTKETQYF. CDR3 bases: TGTGCCAGCAGCCGAACCACCAAAGAGACCCAGTACTTC. The V call is TRBV12-3 or TRBV12-4, the J call TRBJ2-5; D remains unclear. This CDR3 contains 13 residues. The V and J ends lost 6 bases and 3 bases respectively, with 11 bases between them.

The chain combines TRBV5-1 with TRBJ2-2; 7 bases are shared with TRBD2. CDR3 size: 14 residues. Unmatched junction bases numbered 5, after V lost 0 bases and J lost 9 bases. The germline V gene encodes CDR1 SGHRS and CDR2 YFSETQ. The chain's CDR3 is CASSLGLAVRELFF. The CDR3 DNA reads TGCGCCAGCAGCTTGGGACTAGCAGTCCGGGAGCTGTTTTTT.

V and J are TRBV25-1 and TRBJ2-1; 8 bases map to TRBD2. The germline V gene has CDR1 MGHDK and CDR2 SYGVNS. Trimming at V came to 5 bases and at J to 7 bases, leaving 13 bases not matched to a gene. The CDR3 contains 16 residues. CDR3 in DNA: TGTGCCAGCAGTTCCCGAACCGGGACTAGGGGGAATGAGCAGTTCTTC. It encodes CASSSRTGTRGNEQFF.

This clonotype appeared many times. The chain combines TRBV27 with TRBJ2-5; tentatively, D is TRBD2 (6 bases). V was clipped by 2 bases and J by 5 bases, with 12 bases between them. There are 14 residues in the CDR3. The germline CDR1 and CDR2 sequences are MNHEY and SMNVEV (reference sequence). CDR3 residues: CASSLGGMWETQYF. CDR3 DNA: TGTGCCAGCAGTTTAGGAGGGATGTGGGAGACCCAGTACTTC.